What follows are 2 T cell receptor beta chains derived from one specimen sequenced in a study of blood T cell repertoires in COVID-19. Some clones are missing from TCRdb's copy, which holds only in-frame ones; the method was immunoSEQ multiplex PCR. The table has around 300,000 clones, roughly 89% seen once. The sequenced sample consisted of PBMCs or T cells enriched from blood (not recorded which). Receptors originate from a woman in her 30s who had recovered from COVID-19.

This clone was detected only a few times. This chain uses TRBV7-9 with TRBJ1-5; tentatively, D is TRBD1 (6 bases). V was clipped by 5 bases and J by 9 bases, with 17 bases between them. From germline, CDR1 is SEHNR and CDR2 FQNEAQ (reference sequence). This CDR3 contains 14 residues. The CDR3 protein is CASSPSDSLWPQHF. The CDR3 DNA is TGTGCCAGCAGCCCGTCGGACAGTCTATGGCCCCAGCATTTT. Looking up the rest from reference TRBV7-9 and TRBJ1-5 gives the full variable domain: DTGVSQNPRHKITKRGQNVTFRCDPISEHNRLYWYRQTLGQGPEFLTYFQNEAQLEKSRLLSDRFSAERPKGSFSTLEIQRTEQGDSAMYLCASSPSDSLWPQHFGDGTRLSIL.

V usage is TRBV4-3 and J usage is TRBJ1-4; 8 nucleotides match TRBD1. The CDR3 has 15 amino acids. J gave up 7 bases and V 3 bases, and 7 bases lay outside the gene matches. CDR1 and CDR2 (germline): LGHNA, YSLEER. CDR3 amino acids: CASSHLSRGREKLFF. CDR3 DNA sequence: TGCGCCAGCAGCCATCTCAGCAGGGGGCGTGAAAAACTGTTTTTT.